This TCR beta chain emerged from a study of PD-1 blockade in classical Hodgkin lymphoma. Whole-study findings and limits: Possible causes of repertoire differences, disease activity or prior therapy, remain undefined.

Using immunoSEQ multiplex PCR, the repertoire was profiled, and TCRdb retains in-frame clones only, with some absent. The table shows 35,000 to 45,000 clones, with 75% to 90% occurring only once. Points on this clone: The antigen remains unidentified.

The V gene's germline CDR1 is MRHNA and CDR2 SNTAGT. V gave up 2 bases and J gave up 4 bases; unmatched junction bases: 4. This CDR3 region has 15 residues. There was relapse after autologous stem cell transplantation in every patient, and there was variation in brentuximab vedotin exposure. Sequencing was performed on peripheral blood mononuclear cells (PBMCs), taken at baseline. The clonotype comes from a human donor with classical Hodgkin lymphoma. The genes are TRBV6-4 and TRBJ2-3, with TRBD2 matching over 9 bases. For the CDR3, the DNA is TGTGCCAGCAGTGACGCGGGAGGGCCCTCAGATACGCAGTATTTT. Translating gives CASSDAGGPSDTQYF.